This T cell receptor (beta chain) emerged from a study of cytotoxic CD8 clonotypes in ibrutinib-treated CLL. Whole-study context: Partial responses numbered approximately 24 and complete responses 2; after a median about 68 months, roughly 14 stayed remitted and about twelve progressed. An average of 255,043 productive templates and tens of thousands of productive rearrangements was obtained per sample.

Sequencing used immunoSEQ multiplex PCR; TCRdb keeps in-frame clones, though not all of them. Here the sample spans some 130,000 clones, about 91% being singletons. Frozen-stored PBMCs produced 1.5 to 2.5 micrograms of genomic DNA for TCR beta libraries. This CDR3 region has 18 residues. J gave up 0 bases and V 0 bases, and 7 bases lay outside the gene matches. The germline V gene has CDR1 MGHRA and CDR2 YSYEKL. Study conclusions and caveats: Patients showed higher baseline clonality than age-matched healthy donors, and it tracked circulating CD8+ T-cell counts.

Remarks on this clone: Its specificity is not known.

The receptor was derived from a human donor with chronic lymphocytic leukemia. The sequencing used PBMCs, collected after 12 months of ibrutinib treatment. This chain uses TRBV4-1 with TRBJ2-1, with TRBD2 matching over 8 bases. The CDR3 DNA reads as TGCGCCAGCAGCCAAGATGCCCCCAGCGGGAGCTCCTACAATGAGCAGTTCTTC. It encodes CASSQDAPSGSSYNEQFF.